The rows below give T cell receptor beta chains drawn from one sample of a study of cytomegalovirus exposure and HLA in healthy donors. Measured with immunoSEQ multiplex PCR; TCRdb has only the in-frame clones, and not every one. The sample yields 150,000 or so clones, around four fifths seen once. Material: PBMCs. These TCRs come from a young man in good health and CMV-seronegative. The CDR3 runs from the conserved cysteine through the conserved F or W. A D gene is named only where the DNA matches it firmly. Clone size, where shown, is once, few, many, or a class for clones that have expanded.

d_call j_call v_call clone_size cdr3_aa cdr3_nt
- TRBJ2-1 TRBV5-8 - CASSPAGLYEQFF TGTGCCAGCAGCCCAGCAGGGTTGTATGAGCAGTTCTTC
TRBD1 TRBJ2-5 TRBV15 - CATSSTGTVALTQYF TGTGCCACCAGCAGCACCGGGACAGTAGCTTTAACCCAGTACTTC
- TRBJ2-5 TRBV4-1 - CASSQDRGRVAETQYF TGCGCCAGCAGCCAAGATCGTGGGAGAGTAGCAGAGACCCAGTACTTC
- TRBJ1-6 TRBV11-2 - CAREIGGSPLHF TGTGCCAGGGAAATCGGGGGTTCACCCCTCCACTTT
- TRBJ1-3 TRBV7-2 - CASSFMGNTIYF TGTGCCAGCAGCTTCATGGGAAACACCATATATTTT
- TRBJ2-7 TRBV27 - CASSLKVAGASSYEQYF TGTGCCAGCAGTTTGAAGGTTGCGGGCGCAAGCTCCTACGAGCAGTACTTC
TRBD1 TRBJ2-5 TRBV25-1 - CASRAGTGVETQYF TGTGCCAGCAGGGCCGGGACAGGGGTGGAGACCCAGTACTTC
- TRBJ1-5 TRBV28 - CASSLGTGAYNQPQHF TGTGCCAGCAGTTTAGGGACGGGAGCCTACAATCAGCCCCAGCATTTT
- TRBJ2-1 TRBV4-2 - CASSLRDSGYEQFF TGTGCCAGCAGCCTCCGGGACTCGGGGTATGAGCAGTTCTTC
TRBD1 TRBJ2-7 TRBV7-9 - CSSDGQGRYEQYF TGTTCCAGCGACGGACAGGGTCGGTACGAGCAGTACTTC
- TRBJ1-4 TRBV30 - CAWSPGTSTNEKLFF TGTGCCTGGAGTCCTGGGACATCAACTAATGAAAAACTGTTTTTT
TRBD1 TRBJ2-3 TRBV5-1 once CASSSGGRFTDTQYF TGCGCCAGCAGTTCAGGGGGACGCTTCACAGATACGCAGTATTTT
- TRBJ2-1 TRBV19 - CASSPGVYNEQFF TGTGCCAGTAGCCCAGGGGTCTACAATGAGCAGTTCTTC
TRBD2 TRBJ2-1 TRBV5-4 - CASSLKLAGDGDEQFF TGTGCCAGCAGCTTAAAACTAGCGGGAGATGGCGATGAGCAGTTCTTC
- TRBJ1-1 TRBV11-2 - CASSLVNSPTEAFF TGTGCCAGCAGCTTAGTCAACAGCCCCACTGAAGCTTTCTTT
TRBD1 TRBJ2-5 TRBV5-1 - CASSLAGQSLQETQYF TGCGCCAGCAGCTTGGCGGGACAGAGTTTACAAGAGACCCAGTACTTC
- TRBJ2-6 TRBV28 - CASSPPYTGANVLTF TGTGCCAGCAGTCCGCCCTATACTGGGGCCAACGTCCTGACTTTC
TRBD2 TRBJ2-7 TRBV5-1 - CASSFSSGMGEQYF TGCGCCAGCAGCTTTAGTAGCGGGATGGGCGAGCAGTACTTC
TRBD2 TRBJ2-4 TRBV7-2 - CASTSVAGGSNIQYF TGTGCCAGCACCTCCGTCGCGGGAGGATCAAACATTCAGTACTTC
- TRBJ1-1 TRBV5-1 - CASSSATDWRNTEAFF TGCGCCAGCAGCTCGGCCACGGACTGGCGGAACACTGAAGCTTTCTTT
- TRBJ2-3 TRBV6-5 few CASMAEYTDTQYF TGTGCCAGCATGGCGGAATACACAGATACGCAGTATTTT
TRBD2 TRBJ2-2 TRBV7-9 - CASSPLVRAGNANTGELFF TGTGCCAGCAGCCCCCTGGTTCGAGCGGGAAACGCGAACACCGGGGAGCTGTTTTTT
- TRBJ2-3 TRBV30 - CAGGPRFDDTQYF TGTGCCGGAGGACCGCGTTTTGACGATACGCAGTATTTT
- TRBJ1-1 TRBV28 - CASTLSRGFGTEAFF TGTGCCAGCACCCTTTCCAGGGGATTTGGCACTGAAGCTTTCTTT
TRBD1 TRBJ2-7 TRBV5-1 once CASSPRTGSYEQYF TGCGCCAGCAGCCCCCGGACAGGGTCCTACGAGCAGTACTTC
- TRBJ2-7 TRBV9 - CASSVDWRSPYEQYF TGTGCCAGCAGCGTAGATTGGAGGAGTCCTTACGAGCAGTACTTC
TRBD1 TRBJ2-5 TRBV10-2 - CASTGGEGQETQYF TGCGCCAGCACAGGGGGCGAGGGCCAAGAGACCCAGTACTTC
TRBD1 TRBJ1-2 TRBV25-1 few CASSEGTVDGYTF TGTGCCAGCAGTGAAGGGACAGTGGATGGCTACACCTTC
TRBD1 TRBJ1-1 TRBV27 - CASSLSGHTVSGTGEFNTEAFF TGTGCCAGCAGTTTATCTGGGCACACGGTTTCCGGGACAGGCGAATTTAACACTGAAGCTTTCTTT
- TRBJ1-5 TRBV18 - CASSPQGINQPQHF TGTGCCAGCTCACCGCAGGGGATCAATCAGCCCCAGCATTTT
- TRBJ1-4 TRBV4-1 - CASSRHNEKLFF TGCGCCAGCAGCCGACACAATGAAAAACTGTTTTTT
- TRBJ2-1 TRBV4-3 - CASSQDGGAPGEQFF TGCGCCAGCAGCCAAGATGGGGGGGCCCCTGGAGAGCAGTTCTTC
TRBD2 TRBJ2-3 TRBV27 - CASSFLAGGSTDTQYF TGTGCCAGCAGTTTCCTAGCGGGGGGTTCCACAGATACGCAGTATTTT
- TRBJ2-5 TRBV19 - CASSGAPRETQYF TGTGCCAGCAGTGGTGCTCCGAGGGAGACCCAGTACTTC
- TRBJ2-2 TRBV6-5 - CASSYSGQNTGELFF TGTGCCAGCAGTTACTCTGGACAGAACACCGGGGAGCTGTTTTTT
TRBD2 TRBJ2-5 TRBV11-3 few CASSLGLAGQETQYF TGTGCCAGCAGCTTAGGACTAGCGGGCCAAGAGACCCAGTACTTC
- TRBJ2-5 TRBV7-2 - CASSWGGRIETQYF TGTGCCAGCAGCTGGGGGGGCAGGATAGAGACCCAGTACTTC
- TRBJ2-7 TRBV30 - CAWSVYRREQYF TGTGCCTGGAGTGTATACAGGCGGGAGCAGTACTTC
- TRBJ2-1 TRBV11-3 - CASSPGQEPYNEQFF TGTGCCAGCAGCCCCGGACAAGAACCTTACAATGAGCAGTTCTTC
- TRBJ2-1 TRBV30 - CAWADSRNEQFF TGTGCCTGGGCCGACTCTCGCAATGAGCAGTTCTTC